The TCR beta chain described here comes from a study of T cell clonotyping in hematopoietic cell transplantation. Whole-study findings and limits: Recipient TCR diversity dropped after transplant; expanded clonotypes rose from day 30 to 180.

CDR1 LGHNA and CDR2 YNFKEQ come from the germline V gene. CDR3 length equals 15 residues. Trimming shortened V by 0 bases and J by 3 bases, and 11 bases separated the two germline ends. Concerning this clone: Antigen: not known.

Repertoires were generated with immunoSEQ multiplex PCR, while TCRdb's copy carries only in-frame clones and drops some. The sample lists 25,000 to 30,000 clones, roughly 92% occurring once. This specimen consisted of PBMCs, obtained 100 days after allogeneic stem cell transplant. The rearrangement joins TRBV4-2 to TRBJ2-5; D not resolved. The clonotype comes from a female patient between 50 and 60 years old who had an allogeneic stem cell transplant from a related donor, so the T cells may come from the graft donor. Some clones in this sample may be carry-over from other donors' samples. The CDR3 DNA reads TGTGCCAGCAGCCAAGATATCAAGGTGGAAGAGACCCAGTACTTC. It yields the protein CASSQDIKVEETQYF.